These 6 T cell receptor beta chains came from one sample sequenced in a study of blood T cells in healthy people across ages. Combining a sample-barcoded 5' primer with a J-beta primer mix, a second PCR ran for roughly 7 to 12 cycles. In TCRdb, the 5' RACE reads were re-called with MiXCR into one record per CDR3 protein. The data contain about 1.4 million distinct CDR3 sequences, approximately 59% of them singletons. Sequenced material: blood. The source of these receptors is a man in his late teens or twenties in good health.

The chain recombines TRBV29-1 with TRBJ2-1; 9 bases are shared with TRBD2. The CDR3 length is 14 residues. V shed 7 bases, J shed 7 bases, and the junction held 11 bases outside the gene matches. The germline CDR1 and CDR2 sequences are SQVTM and ANQGSEA. The CDR3 nucleotides read TGCAGCGCCCGGCCCGGACTAGCGAGGAATGAGCAGTTCTTC. This translates into CSARPGLARNEQFF.

This clonotype occurred a few times. V is TRBV10-3 and J is TRBJ2-7; D may be TRBD1 or TRBD2 (5 bases each). This CDR3 region has 14 residues. Trimming pared 6 bases from V and 0 bases from J, leaving 12 bases between. Germline V gene lookup returns CDR1 ENHRY and CDR2 SYGVKD. The CDR3 is CAIRGSGSSYEQYF. The CDR3 DNA follows: TGTGCCATCAGGGGGTCAGGGAGCTCCTACGAGCAGTACTTC.

The genes are TRBV5-1 and TRBJ2-5; possible D gene TRBD2, 7 bases. The CDR3 covers 16 residues. V lost 0 bases and J 2 bases, leaving 14 bases between the germline ends. Germline values: CDR1 SGHRS, CDR2 YFSETQ. CDR3 coding DNA: TGCGCCAGCAGCTTGGCGGGGGGCACGGGTCAAGAGACCCAGTACTTC. This encodes CASSLAGGTGQETQYF.

This clonotype was recorded once. This chain uses TRBV24-1 with TRBJ2-1; TRBD2 is a possible D gene (5 bases). V gave up 5 bases and J gave up 3 bases, with 10 bases separating them. Germline lookup yields CDR1 KGHDR and CDR2 SFDVKD. The CDR3 loop spans 14 amino acids. The CDR3 is CATSGGLGYNEQFF. The CDR3 DNA follows: TGTGCCACCAGTGGCGGACTGGGCTACAATGAGCAGTTCTTC.

J is TRBJ2-3 and V is TRBV11-2; no firm D call. Germline V gene sequence: CDR1 SGHAT, CDR2 FQNNGV. The CDR3 consists of 12 residues. Trimming shortened V by 7 bases and J by 5 bases, and 10 bases separated the two germline ends. This chain's CDR3 is CASTPWGDTQYF. CDR3 nucleotide sequence: TGTGCCAGCACCCCGTGGGGAGATACGCAGTATTTT. Complete variable domain (other parts from reference TRBV11-2 and TRBJ2-3): EAGVAQSPRYKIIEKRQSVAFWCNPISGHATLYWYQQILGQGPKLLIQFQNNGVVDDSQLPKDRFSAERLKGVDSTLKIQPAKLEDSAVYLCASTPWGDTQYFGPGTRLTVL.

The rearrangement links TRBV7-2 to TRBJ1-5, with 8 bases identical to TRBD1. Germline V gives CDR1 SGHTA, CDR2 FQGNSA. CDR3 size: 15 residues. J lost 6 bases, V lost 5 bases, and 9 bases had no gene match. In DNA, the CDR3 is TGTGCCAGCAGCCCCCTGGACAGGGAATTTCAGCCCCAGCATTTT. This codes for CASSPLDREFQPQHF.